One and the same sample provided the 5 T cell receptor beta chains below, sequenced in a study of blood T cells in healthy people across ages. A sample-barcoded 5' primer and a J-beta primer mix were used in a second PCR of roughly 6 to 11 cycles. TCRdb re-analysed the 5' RACE reads in MiXCR, keeping a single row per CDR3 protein. The data show some 920,000 distinct CDR3 sequences, 51% seen once. What was sequenced was blood. The receptors here all came from a woman in her sixties in good health.

The rearrangement joins TRBV18 to TRBJ2-3, with D uncertain. CDR3 size: 13 residues. Trimming took off 0 bases at V and 12 bases at J, with 13 bases between the two ends. Germline assignment: CDR1 KGHSH and CDR2 LQKENI. CDR3 amino acids: CASSPPKVGLQYF. Here the CDR3 DNA reads TGTGCCAGCTCACCACCGAAAGTCGGCTTACAGTATTTT.

This clonotype was seen ten or more times. This chain connects TRBV7-2 to TRBJ2-1, with 8 bases aligning to TRBD1. V dropped 1 base and J dropped 6; count of bases not matched to a gene: 11. Germline assignment: CDR1 SGHTA and CDR2 FQGNSA. This CDR3 region has 17 residues. The CDR3 region is CASSLGLAGGASNEQFF. DNA of the CDR3: TGTGCCAGCAGCTTAGGGTTGGCAGGGGGCGCCAGCAATGAGCAGTTCTTC.

This chain uses TRBV6-5 with TRBJ2-5; the D is unclear. There are 16 residues in the CDR3. Trimming removed 0 bases at V and 2 bases at J, with 13 bases between. Germline assignment: CDR1 MNHEY and CDR2 SVGAGI. This CDR3 reads CASSYSPTWGQETQYF. CDR3 bases: TGTGCCAGCAGTTACTCGCCCACTTGGGGACAAGAGACCCAGTACTTC.

Details on this clonotype: Compared with germline, one end of the junction differs, possibly owing to a read error. This chain joins TRBV25-1 and TRBJ2-5; D might be TRBD1 (5 bases). Germline-derived CDR1 and CDR2 are MGHDK and SYGVNS. The CDR3 loop spans 15 amino acids. CDR3 sequence (DNA): TGTGTCAGCAGTGAACAGGATCGACTCCAAGAGACCCAGTACTTC. Translating gives CVSSEQDRLQETQYF.

The chain carries TRBV20-1 and TRBJ1-2; D perhaps matches TRBD1 (6 bases). Germline CDR1 reads DFQATT; CDR2 reads SNEGSKA (reference sequence). Trimming left V 6 bases short and J 4 bases short, with 15 bases between. CDR3 length: 13 amino acids. The CDR3 reads CSAQTRGTYGYTF. For the CDR3, the DNA is TGCAGTGCCCAAACCAGGGGTACCTATGGCTACACCTTC.